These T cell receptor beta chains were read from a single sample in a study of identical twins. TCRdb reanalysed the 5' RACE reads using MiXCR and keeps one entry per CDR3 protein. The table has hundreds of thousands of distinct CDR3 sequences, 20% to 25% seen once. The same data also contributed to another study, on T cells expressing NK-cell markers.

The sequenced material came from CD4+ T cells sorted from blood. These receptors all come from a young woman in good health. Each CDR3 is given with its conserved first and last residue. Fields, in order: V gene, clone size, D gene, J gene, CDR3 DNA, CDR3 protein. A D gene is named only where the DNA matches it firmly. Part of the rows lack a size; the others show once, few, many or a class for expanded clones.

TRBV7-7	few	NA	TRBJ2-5	TGTGCCAGCAGCCTACCTTTGGACCAAGAGACCCAGTACTTC	CASSLPLDQETQYF
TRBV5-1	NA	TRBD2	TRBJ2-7	TGCGCCAGCAGGGGGACTAGCGGAGCCTACGAGCAGTACTTC	CASRGTSGAYEQYF
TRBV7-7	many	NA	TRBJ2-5	TGTGCCAGCAGCGCCGCAAGCGCCCAAGAGACCCAGTACTTC	CASSAASAQETQYF
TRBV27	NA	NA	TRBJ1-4	TGTGCCAGCAGTTTTCAACAGGGTAATGATGAAAAACTGTTTTTT	CASSFQQGNDEKLFF
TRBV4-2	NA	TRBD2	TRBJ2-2	TGTGCCAGCAGCCAAGATGTTGCTAGCGGGAACACCGGGGAGCTGTTTTTT	CASSQDVASGNTGELFF
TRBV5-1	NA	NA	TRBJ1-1	TGCGCCAGCAGTTCGGCACCATCGAACACTGAAGCTTTCTTT	CASSSAPSNTEAFF
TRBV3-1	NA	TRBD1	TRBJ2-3	TGTGCCAGCAGTCTCAGGGGGCGGAGGACAGATACGCAGTATTTT	CASSLRGRRTDTQYF
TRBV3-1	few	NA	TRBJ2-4	TGTGCCAGCAGCCTGTTTGGGGGGGGCCTCGAAGACATTCAGTACTTC	CASSLFGGGLEDIQYF
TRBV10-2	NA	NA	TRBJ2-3	TGCGCCAGCAGTGTGTGGGGTGGGGATACGCAGTATTTT	CASSVWGGDTQYF
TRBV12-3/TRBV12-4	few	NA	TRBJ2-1	TGTGCCAGCAGTCCATCGATCTCCTACAATGAGCAGTTCTTC	CASSPSISYNEQFF
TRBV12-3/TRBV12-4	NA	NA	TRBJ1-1	TGTGCCAGCACAAAGGCTGTTACTGAAGCTTTCTTT	CASTKAVTEAFF
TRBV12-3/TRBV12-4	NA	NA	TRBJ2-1	TGTGCCAGCAGTTTGCAAGGGGGGGGCCGCGGGGTCCATGAGCAGTTCTTC	CASSLQGGGRGVHEQFF
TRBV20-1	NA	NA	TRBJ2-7	TGCAGTGCTAGAGATATGGGAGAGCCAAATTACGAGCAGTACTTC	CSARDMGEPNYEQYF
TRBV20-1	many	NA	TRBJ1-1	TGCAGTGCTAGAAGGGCAGGGGCCTCATCGGCTTTCTTT	CSARRAGASSAFF
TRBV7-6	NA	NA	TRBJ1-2	TGTGCCAGCAGCTTTAGGATCAGTTACACCTTC	CASSFRISYTF
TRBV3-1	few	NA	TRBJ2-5	TGTGCCAGCAGCCAGGGTGCAGCGGAGACCCAGTACTTC	CASSQGAAETQYF
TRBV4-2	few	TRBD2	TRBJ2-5	TGTGCCAGCAGCCAAGGATTGACTAGCGGGAACGAAGAGACCCAGTACTTC	CASSQGLTSGNEETQYF
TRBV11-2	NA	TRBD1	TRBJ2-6	TGTGCCAGCAGCTTGAGGGACAGGGTGCTCTCTGGGGCCAACGTCCTGACTTTC	CASSLRDRVLSGANVLTF
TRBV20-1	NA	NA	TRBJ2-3	TGCAGTGCTTATGGACGGTCTCCTGGAAATACGCAGTATTTT	CSAYGRSPGNTQYF
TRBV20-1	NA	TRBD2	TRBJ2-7	TGCAGTGCAAACTCTCGGGGCGGGAGAGGCTTCGAGCAGTACTTC	CSANSRGGRGFEQYF
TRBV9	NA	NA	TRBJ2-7	TGTGCCAGCAGCGTTGGCAAGTCCTACGAGCAGTACTTC	CASSVGKSYEQYF
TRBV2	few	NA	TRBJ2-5	TGTGCCAGCGGTGGGAGTGGGGAGACCCAGTACTTC	CASGGSGETQYF
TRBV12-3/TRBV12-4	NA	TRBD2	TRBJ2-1	TGTGCCAGCAGACAGACTAGCGGTCGACCCTCCTACAATGAGCAGTTCTTC	CASRQTSGRPSYNEQFF
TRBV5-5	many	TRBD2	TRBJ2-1	TGTGCCAGCAGCTTAAGACTAGCGGGAGGCAATGAGCAGTTCTTC	CASSLRLAGGNEQFF
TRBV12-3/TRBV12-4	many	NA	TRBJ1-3	TGTGCCAGCAGTCGCGACCAGGATTTCGGAAACACCATATATTTT	CASSRDQDFGNTIYF
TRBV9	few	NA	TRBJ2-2	TGTGCCAGCAGCGTAGTGAATGCCGCGAACACCGGGGAGCTGTTTTTT	CASSVVNAANTGELFF
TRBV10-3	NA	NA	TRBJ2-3	TGTGCCTCCACTCCTCGTGTAGCGGGCACAGATACGCAGTATTTT	CASTPRVAGTDTQYF
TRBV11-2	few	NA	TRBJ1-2	TGTGCCAGCAGCTTCTCCCGCGGGTACTATGGCTACACCTTC	CASSFSRGYYGYTF
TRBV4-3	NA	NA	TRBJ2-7	TGCGCCAGCAGCCAACTAAGGGGTGTATACGAGCAGTACTTC	CASSQLRGVYEQYF
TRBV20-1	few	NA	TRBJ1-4	TGCAGTGCTAGAAATGCCAGGGAAGGGGAAAAACTGTTTTTT	CSARNAREGEKLFF
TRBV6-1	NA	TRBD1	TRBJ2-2	TGTGCCAGCCTGAACAGGGGCACCGGGGAGCTGTTTTTT	CASLNRGTGELFF
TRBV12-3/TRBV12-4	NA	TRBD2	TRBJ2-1	TGTGCCAGCAGTGCCCGACTAGCGGGGAGTTACAATGAGCAGTTCTTC	CASSARLAGSYNEQFF
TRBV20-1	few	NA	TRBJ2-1	TGCAGTGCTAGAGGGCGGGACCCCAGGGGAGGTGAGCAGTTCTTC	CSARGRDPRGGEQFF
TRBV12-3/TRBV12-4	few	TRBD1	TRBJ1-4	TGTGCCAGCAGTTTGAGGCAGGGGGTCGAAAAACTGTTTTTT	CASSLRQGVEKLFF
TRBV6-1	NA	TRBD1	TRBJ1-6	TGTGCCAGCAGTCGACAGGGGCCGGTGAGCTCCTATAATTCACCCCTCCACTTT	CASSRQGPVSSYNSPLHF
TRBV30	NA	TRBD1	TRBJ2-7	TGTGCCTGGAGTTTACAGGGGTGGTACGAGCAGTACTTC	CAWSLQGWYEQYF
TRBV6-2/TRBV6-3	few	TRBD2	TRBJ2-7	TGTGCCAGCAGCTTCGGGGGGACCCTATACGAGCAGTACTTC	CASSFGGTLYEQYF
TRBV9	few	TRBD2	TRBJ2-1	TGTGCCAGCAGCGTAGCTCCGGGGAGCGGGATAAATTTGGGTGAGCAGTTCTTC	CASSVAPGSGINLGEQFF
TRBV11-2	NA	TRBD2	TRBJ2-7	TGTGCCAGCAGCTTCGAGCGGGAGTCTCGTGAGCAGTACTTC	CASSFERESREQYF
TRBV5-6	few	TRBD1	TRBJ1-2	TGTGCCAGCAGCCGACAGGGATTAGGTGGCTACACCTTC	CASSRQGLGGYTF
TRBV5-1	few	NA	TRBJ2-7	TGCGCCAGCGTGCCTGGGCCGGGCTCCTACGAGCAGTACTTC	CASVPGPGSYEQYF
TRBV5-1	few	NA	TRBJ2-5	TGCGCCAGCAGCCGCGGGACGGAAGAGACCCAGTACTTC	CASSRGTEETQYF
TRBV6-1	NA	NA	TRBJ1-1	TGTGCCAGCAGGGCCGGGTCGTGGGCTGAAGCTTTCTTT	CASRAGSWAEAFF
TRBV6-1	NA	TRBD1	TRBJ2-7	TGTGCCAGCAGCTGGGACAGCTCCTACGAGCAGTACTTC	CASSWDSSYEQYF
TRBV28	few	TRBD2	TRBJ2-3	TGTGCCAGCAGTCCGGGACTAGCGGGAGTTACGGATACGCAGTATTTT	CASSPGLAGVTDTQYF
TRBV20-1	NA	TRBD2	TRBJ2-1	TGCAGTGCTAGAGCTATGCCCGGGACTAGCGGTAGCTCCTACAATGAGCAGTTCTTC	CSARAMPGTSGSSYNEQFF
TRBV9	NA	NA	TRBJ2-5	TGTGCCAGCAGCGTCGGGCAGCAACAAGAGACCCAGTACTTC	CASSVGQQQETQYF
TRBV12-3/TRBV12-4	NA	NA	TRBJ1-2	TGTGCCAGCAGCCTCGGGGGGCCCTCCGGGGGCTATGGCTACACCTTC	CASSLGGPSGGYGYTF
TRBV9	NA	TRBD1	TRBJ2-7	TGTGCCAGCGCACCCTCCGCCGGGACAGGGGGCGAGTACGAGCAGTACTTC	CASAPSAGTGGEYEQYF
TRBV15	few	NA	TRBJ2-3	TGTGCCACCAGCAGCGGGGGCGGGGAAGGGACAGATACGCAGTATTTT	CATSSGGGEGTDTQYF
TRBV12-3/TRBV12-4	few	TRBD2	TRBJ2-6	TGTGCCAGCAGTCTCGGGGGGTCCTACTCTGGGGCCAACGTCCTGACTTTC	CASSLGGSYSGANVLTF